Listed here is a single TCR beta chain. Its antigen is undetermined. These data are taken from a study of cytomegalovirus exposure and HLA in healthy donors. Study observations and caveats: One variant, a missense change in DCLRE1C, was linked in a later analysis to TCR beta V- and J-gene trimming. Most TCRs appeared rarely, but some public TCRs recurred in many donors.

The PCR used 60 Vbeta and 13 Jbeta primers. As processed by the authors: Counted up in a later analysis, unique TCR beta chains came to about 80 million, with around 11 million shared. Produced via immunoSEQ multiplex PCR; TCRdb's table is partial and in-frame only. V and J calls and clone size are given by that table; D and trimming were obtained from the DNA. This sample contains under 200,000 clones. The CDR3 has 18 amino acids. V was clipped by 0 bases and J by 1 base; unmatched bases: 9. The V gene's germline CDR1 is LNHDA and CDR2 SQIVND (reference sequence). Sequenced material: PBMCs. The chain employs TRBV19 and TRBJ1-1; 9 positions match TRBD1. The source is a man aged 25-45 years in good health and CMV-seronegative. The CDR3 protein is CASSIDALQGAGNTEAFF. CDR3 in DNA: TGTGCCAGTAGTATAGATGCCCTACAGGGGGCTGGGAACACTGAAGCTTTCTTT.